This entry features one T cell receptor (beta chain) sequence. The sample originates from a study of T-cell memory formation after mild COVID-19. In germline, CDR1 is DFQATT, CDR2 SNEGSKA (reference sequence). CDR3 size: 13 residues. The J segment lost 1 base and the V segment lost 5 bases, leaving 3 bases of the junction unmatched. TCRalpha and TCRbeta libraries used 5'RACE with constant-segment primers and UMIs. MiXCR, run by TCRdb on the 5' RACE reads, gives a single entry per CDR3 protein. The table has approximately 410,000 distinct CDR3 sequences, 20% to 25% seen once. This receptor was taken from an adult woman who had mild COVID-19 (a few samples of this study predate the infection). Cell type and time point are not known. The sample consisted of PBMCs or a T cell subset sorted from them (not recorded which). J is TRBJ2-5 and V is TRBV20-1; 8 nucleotides agree with TRBD2. The CDR3 reads CSAALAAQETQYF. The CDR3 nucleotides read TGCAGTGCTGCACTAGCGGCCCAAGAGACCCAGTACTTC.